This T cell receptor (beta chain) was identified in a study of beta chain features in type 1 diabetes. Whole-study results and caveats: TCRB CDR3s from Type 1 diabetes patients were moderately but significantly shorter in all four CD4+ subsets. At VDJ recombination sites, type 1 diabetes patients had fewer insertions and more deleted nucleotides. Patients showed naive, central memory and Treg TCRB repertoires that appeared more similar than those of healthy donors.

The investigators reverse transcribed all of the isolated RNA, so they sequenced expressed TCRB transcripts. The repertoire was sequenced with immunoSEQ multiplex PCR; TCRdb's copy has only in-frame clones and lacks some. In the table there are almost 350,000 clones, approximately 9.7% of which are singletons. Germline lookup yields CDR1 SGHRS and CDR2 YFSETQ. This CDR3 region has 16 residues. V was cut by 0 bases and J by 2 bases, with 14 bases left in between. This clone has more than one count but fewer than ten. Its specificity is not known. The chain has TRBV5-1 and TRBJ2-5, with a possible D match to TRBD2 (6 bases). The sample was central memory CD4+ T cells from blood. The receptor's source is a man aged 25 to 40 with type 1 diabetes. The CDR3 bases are TGCGCCAGCAGCTTGGTAGGTCTTAGCGGACAAGAGACCCAGTACTTC. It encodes CASSLVGLSGQETQYF.